These T cell receptor beta chains were read from a single sample in a study of T cell responses to AZD1222 COVID-19 vaccine. The table came from immunoSEQ multiplex PCR; TCRdb's copy has only in-frame clones and leaves some out. The sample has about 110,000 clones, 70% to 90% seen once. The material was peripheral blood, obtained 28 days after the second AZD1222 dose. The receptors derive from an adult who received the AZD1222 COVID-19 vaccine. Both conserved end residues are part of each CDR3. The order of the fields is D gene, V gene, J gene, clone size, CDR3 DNA, CDR3 protein. A D gene is named only where the DNA matches it firmly. For some rows the clone size is stated as once, few or many, or as a class when expanded; others skip it.

>TRBD2|TRBV6-5|TRBJ2-3|NA
TGTGCCAGCAGTTCCTCAGCGGGAGGGCCAGATACGCAGTATTTT
CASSSSAGGPDTQYF
>TRBD1|TRBV27|TRBJ1-5|NA
TGTGCCAGCAGTTCCCCTAGGGACAGTCTCAGTCAGCCCCAGCATTTT
CASSSPRDSLSQPQHF
>NA|TRBV29-1|TRBJ1-1|NA
TGCAGCGTGCGGGACATCATCTCGAACACTGAAGCTTTCTTT
CSVRDIISNTEAFF
>NA|TRBV10-3|TRBJ1-2|NA
TGTGCCATCAGTGAGAAGGCCTATGGCTACACCTTC
CAISEKAYGYTF
>NA|TRBV28|TRBJ1-1|NA
TGTGCCAGCAGCTCGAGACAGATTCGGTTGAACACTGAAGCTTTCTTT
CASSSRQIRLNTEAFF
>NA|TRBV3-1/TRBV3-2|TRBJ2-2|few
TGTGCCAGCAGCCAAGTGGTTCATTTGAACACCGGGGAGCTGTTTTTT
CASSQVVHLNTGELFF
>TRBD2|TRBV24-1|TRBJ2-1|NA
TGTGCCACCAGTGATCTTAGCGGGAGAGGATACAATGAGCAGTTCTTC
CATSDLSGRGYNEQFF
>NA|TRBV24-1|TRBJ1-4|NA
TGTGCCACCAGTGAGGGAGGGGAGACGCATGAAAAACTGTTTTTT
CATSEGGETHEKLFF
>NA|TRBV27|TRBJ2-1|NA
TGTGCCAGCAGTGGCCGGAGGTACAATGAGCAGTTCTTC
CASSGRRYNEQFF
>NA|TRBV5-1|TRBJ1-2|NA
TGCGCCAGCAGCTTCAACCCCGACAGGGGCTACACCTTC
CASSFNPDRGYTF
>NA|TRBV5-1|TRBJ1-1|NA
TGCGCCAGCAGCTTGTGGGGCGTCGCCTCAAACACTGAAGCTTTCTTT
CASSLWGVASNTEAFF
>NA|TRBV23-1|TRBJ2-7|NA
TGCGCCAGCAGTCCAACAGGGTACTCCTACGAGCAGTACTTC
CASSPTGYSYEQYF
>TRBD2|TRBV19|TRBJ2-1|NA
TGTGCCAGTAGATTAGCGGGATACTACAATGAGCAGTTCTTC
CASRLAGYYNEQFF
>NA|TRBV2|TRBJ2-1|NA
TGTGCCAGCAGACAGGAGATTGAAAATGAGCAGTTCTTC
CASRQEIENEQFF
>NA|TRBV9|TRBJ1-2|NA
TGTGCCAGCAGCGTAGCCGCCCTAACCTATGGCTACACCTTC
CASSVAALTYGYTF
>NA|TRBV9|TRBJ1-1|NA
TGTGCCAGCAGCGTAGGGCCAGGGATGCCGAACACTGAAGCTTTCTTT
CASSVGPGMPNTEAFF
>TRBD1|TRBV28|TRBJ1-2|NA
TGTGCCAGCAGTTCTGCGGACAGGGTTAACTATGGCTACACCTTC
CASSSADRVNYGYTF
>TRBD1|TRBV10-3|TRBJ2-5|NA
TGTGCCATCAGTGACCCGGGACAGGGTCTAAAGACCCAGTACTTC
CAISDPGQGLKTQYF
>NA|TRBV13|TRBJ2-7|NA
TGTGCCAGCAGCCGCGGCTACGAGCAGTACTTC
CASSRGYEQYF
>TRBD1|TRBV28|TRBJ1-1|NA
TGTGCCAGTAGACAGGGGGCGGTCTTGGAAGCTTTCTTT
CASRQGAVLEAFF
>NA|TRBV7-2|TRBJ1-1|NA
TGTGCCAGCAGCTTAGGAGGCAGTGCGGGAACCACTGAAGCTTTCTTT
CASSLGGSAGTTEAFF
>NA|TRBV6-4|TRBJ2-5|NA
TGTGCCAGCAGTGACTCTGGCAGGGTATCGGAGACCCAGTACTTC
CASSDSGRVSETQYF